This TCR beta chain was observed in a study of T cell responses to AZD1222 COVID-19 vaccine (dated by TCRdb to 2020 to 2022). Concerning the study at large: AZD1222 recipients whose second dose came at about 4 weeks and those whose second dose came at about 12 weeks were combined into one group, since spike-specific TCR depth and breadth did not differ between the two schedules. A total of 230 to 250 trial participants underwent TCR sequencing, of whom around 200 received two doses of AZD1222 and roughly 25 received two doses of the MenACWY control vaccine. Trial participants were enrolled by age into 18-55, 56-69 and 70-plus year subgroups, with about 150, 28 and 57 TCR-sequenced participants respectively. Points the paper makes about the study in general: Epitopes outside the regions mutated in the B.1.351 and B.1.1.7 variants were reportedly recognized by nearly half of the unique spike-specific TCRs. Conclusions about previously exposed vaccinees are limited because only five or six AZD1222 recipients were SARS-CoV-2 seropositive at baseline. Vaccine-associated CD4 TCRs spanned the whole spike protein, with dominant responses in regions 160-218 and 743-854. Because no day 14 peak-response samples were available, the repertoires could be characterized only after the peak T cell response. Most participants were white British and females outnumbered males, and the authors suggested that clonal diversity may have been underestimated. A significant rise in spike-specific TCR breadth and depth was observed after two AZD1222 doses relative to day 0 and relative to MenACWY recipients. In the small 56-69-year group, the increase in depth fell short of significance, most likely because of low power.

What the time point label conveys for this sample: baseline before first vaccination. The vaccinee samples were drawn from two UK trials, COV001 and COV002, one of which was a single-blind randomized controlled phase 2/3 trial testing AZD1222 (ChAdOx1 nCoV-19) in healthy adults. For TCRbeta chain sequencing, PBMC samples were collected from trial participants at day 0 and at day 28 after the second dose. The CDR3 spans 12 residues, from the cysteine through the phenylalanine. The retained sequence is limited to the CDR3, 36 bases, with the frame set at the first base. For CDR1 and CDR2, the germline V gene lists MNHNS and SASEGT. The CDR3 regions of human TCRbeta chains were analyzed by immunosequencing. The published analysis was carried out like this. TCRs in the repertoires were compared against a reference library of SARS-CoV-2-specific TCRs that had been generated with the MIRA antigen-specificity platform. Breadth meant the fraction of unique TCRs that were SARS-CoV-2-associated, whereas depth meant the fraction of total T cells that were SARS-CoV-2-associated. Using the MIRA data, every spike-specific TCR was mapped to the spike region that the TCR reacted to and assigned to either a CD4 or a CD8 class. Log10-transformed breadth and depth values were compared by one-way ANOVA with Sidak's multiple comparisons tests. TCRdb's version of the immuneACCESS table is confined to in-frame rearrangements and falls short of the full clone set. An unresolved V gene accounts for under half of the shortfall where checked; the remainder is of unknown origin. The D gene and trimming were derived from the DNA, and the V and J assignments and clone size from that table. This sample gives under 120,000 clones in total; about 92% of them show up just once. The ten largest clones take up 0.95% to 1.5% of the sample.

To note about this clone: Its antigen is unknown. One junction end does not reproduce the germline sequence, and a read error may be involved.

This clonotype originated in an adult in good health. The chain employs TRBV6-1 and TRBJ1-1, with the D gene call left open. The sequenced sample was peripheral blood, obtained on day 0 of AZD1222 vaccination. The DNA sequence reads TGTGCCAGCAGCGAAGTAGGCACTGAAGCTTTCTTT. Its protein is CASSEVGTEAFF.